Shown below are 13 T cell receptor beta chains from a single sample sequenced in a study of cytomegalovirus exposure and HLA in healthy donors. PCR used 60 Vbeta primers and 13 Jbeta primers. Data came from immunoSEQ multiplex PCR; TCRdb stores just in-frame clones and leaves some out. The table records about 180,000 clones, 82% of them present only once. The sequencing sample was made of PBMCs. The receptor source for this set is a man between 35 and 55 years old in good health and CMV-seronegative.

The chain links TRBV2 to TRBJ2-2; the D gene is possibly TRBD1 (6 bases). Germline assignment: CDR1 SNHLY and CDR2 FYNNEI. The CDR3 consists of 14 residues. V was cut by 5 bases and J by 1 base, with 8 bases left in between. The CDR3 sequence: CASSLQGNTGELFF. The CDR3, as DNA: TGTGCCAGCAGTTTACAGGGGAACACCGGGGAGCTGTTTTTT.

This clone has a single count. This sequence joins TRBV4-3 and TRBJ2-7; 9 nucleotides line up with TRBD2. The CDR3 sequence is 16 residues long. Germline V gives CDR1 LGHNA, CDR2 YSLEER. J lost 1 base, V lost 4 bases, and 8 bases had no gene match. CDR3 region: CASSRGLAPRSYEQYF. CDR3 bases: TGCGCCAGCAGCCGAGGACTAGCGCCGAGATCCTACGAGCAGTACTTC.

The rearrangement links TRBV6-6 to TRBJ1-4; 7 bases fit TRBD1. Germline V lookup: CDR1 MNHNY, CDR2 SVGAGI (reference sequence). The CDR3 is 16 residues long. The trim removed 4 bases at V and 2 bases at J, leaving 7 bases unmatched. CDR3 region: CASSSAGQVTNEKLFF. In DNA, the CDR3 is TGTGCCAGCAGTTCGGCCGGACAGGTCACTAATGAAAAACTGTTTTTT.

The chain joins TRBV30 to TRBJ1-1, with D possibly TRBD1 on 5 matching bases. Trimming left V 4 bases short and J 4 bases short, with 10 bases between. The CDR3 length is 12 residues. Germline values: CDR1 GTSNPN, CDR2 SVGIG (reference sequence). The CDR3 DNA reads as TGTGCCTGGATGTTCGGGGGCACTGAAGCTTTCTTT. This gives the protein CAWMFGGTEAFF.

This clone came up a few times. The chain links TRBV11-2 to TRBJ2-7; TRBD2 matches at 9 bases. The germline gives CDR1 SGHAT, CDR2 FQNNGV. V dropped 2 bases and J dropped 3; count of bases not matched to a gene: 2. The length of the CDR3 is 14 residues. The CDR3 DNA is TGTGCCAGCAGCTTATTGACTAGCGGCTACGAGCAGTACTTC. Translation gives CASSLLTSGYEQYF.

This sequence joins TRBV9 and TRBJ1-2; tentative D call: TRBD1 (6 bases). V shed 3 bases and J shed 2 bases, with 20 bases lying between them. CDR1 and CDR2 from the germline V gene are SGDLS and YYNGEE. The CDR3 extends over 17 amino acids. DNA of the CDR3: TGTGCCAGCAGCGGACCCCTGGGGGGGGCGAAAAACTATGGCTACACCTTC. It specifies CASSGPLGGAKNYGYTF.

The CDR3 DNA sequence: TGTGCCAGTAGTACCGCTAGCGCGGATTTATACGAGCAGTACTTC. As protein: CASSTASADLYEQYF. This chain links TRBV19 with TRBJ2-7, with a tentative D call TRBD2 (6 bases). This CDR3 contains 15 residues. The ends were cut back, 4 bases at V and 4 bases at J, with 17 bases in the middle. Per the germline V gene, CDR1 is LNHDA and CDR2 is SQIVND (reference sequence).

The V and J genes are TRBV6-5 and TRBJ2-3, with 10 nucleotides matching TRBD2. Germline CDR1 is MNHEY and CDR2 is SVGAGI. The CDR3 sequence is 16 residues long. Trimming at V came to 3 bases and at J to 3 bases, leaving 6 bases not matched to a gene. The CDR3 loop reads CASSYAHSGGTDTQYF. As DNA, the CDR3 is TGTGCCAGCAGTTATGCCCATAGCGGGGGGACAGATACGCAGTATTTT.

Here the CDR3 DNA reads TGTGCCAGCAGCCTAAGGACAGGGCTAAACGGAAACACCATATATTTT. Amino acid sequence: CASSLRTGLNGNTIYF. The rearrangement joins TRBV5-4 to TRBJ1-3, with 8 nucleotides matching TRBD1. Germline V lookup: CDR1 SGHNT, CDR2 YYREEE (reference sequence). V was pared by 4 bases and J by 4 bases, with 10 bases of the junction left unmatched. This CDR3 is 16 amino acids long. The full variable domain, with the rest looked up from reference TRBV5-4 and TRBJ1-3, is ETGVTQSPTHLIKTRGQQVTLRCSSQSGHNTVSWYQQALGQGPQFIFQYYREEENGRGNFPPRFSGLQFPNYSSELNVNALELDDSALYLCASSLRTGLNGNTIYFGEGSWLTVV.

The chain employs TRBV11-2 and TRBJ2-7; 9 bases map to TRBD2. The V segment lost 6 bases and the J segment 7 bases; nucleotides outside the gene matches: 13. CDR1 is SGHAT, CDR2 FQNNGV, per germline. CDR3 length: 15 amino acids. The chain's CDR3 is CASSGTSQNSVEQYF. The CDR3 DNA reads TGTGCCAGCAGTGGGACTAGCCAAAATTCCGTGGAGCAGTACTTC.

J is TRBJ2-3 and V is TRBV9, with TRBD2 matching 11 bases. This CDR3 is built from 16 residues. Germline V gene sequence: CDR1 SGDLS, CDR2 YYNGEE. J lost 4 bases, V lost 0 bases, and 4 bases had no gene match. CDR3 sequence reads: CASSVVAGGRADTQYF. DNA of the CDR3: TGTGCCAGCAGCGTAGTAGCGGGGGGGCGGGCAGATACGCAGTATTTT.

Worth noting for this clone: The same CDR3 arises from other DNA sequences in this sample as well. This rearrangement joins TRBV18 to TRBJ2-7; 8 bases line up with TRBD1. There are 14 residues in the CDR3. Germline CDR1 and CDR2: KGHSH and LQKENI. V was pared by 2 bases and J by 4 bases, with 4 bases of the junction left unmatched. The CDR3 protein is CASSPGTGGYEQYF. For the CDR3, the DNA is TGTGCCAGCTCACCAGGGACAGGAGGTTACGAGCAGTACTTC.

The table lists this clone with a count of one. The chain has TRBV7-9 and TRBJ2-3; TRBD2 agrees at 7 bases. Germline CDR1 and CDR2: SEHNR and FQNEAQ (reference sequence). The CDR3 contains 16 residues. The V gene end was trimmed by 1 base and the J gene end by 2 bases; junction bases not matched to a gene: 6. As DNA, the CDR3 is TGTGCCAGCAGCTTAGATGTGGCGGGAGCCACAGATACGCAGTATTTT. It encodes CASSLDVAGATDTQYF.